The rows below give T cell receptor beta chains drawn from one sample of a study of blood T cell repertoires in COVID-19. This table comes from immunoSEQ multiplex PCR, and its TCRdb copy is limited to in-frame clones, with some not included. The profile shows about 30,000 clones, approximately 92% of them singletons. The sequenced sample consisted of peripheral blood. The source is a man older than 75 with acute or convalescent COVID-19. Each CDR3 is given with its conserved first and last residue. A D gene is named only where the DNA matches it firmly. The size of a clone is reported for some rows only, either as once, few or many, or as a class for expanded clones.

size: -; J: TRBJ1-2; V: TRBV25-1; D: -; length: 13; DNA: TGTGCCAGCAGTGAATATGGCATGTCTGGCTACACCTTC; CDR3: CASSEYGMSGYTF
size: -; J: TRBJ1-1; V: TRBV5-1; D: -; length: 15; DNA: TGCGCCAGCAGCCCCAGACAGGTTTGGGACACTGAAGCTTTCTTT; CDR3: CASSPRQVWDTEAFF
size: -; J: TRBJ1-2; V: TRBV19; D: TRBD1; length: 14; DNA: TGTGCCAGTACTCGGACAGGGTTTAACTATGGCTACACCTTC; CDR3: CASTRTGFNYGYTF
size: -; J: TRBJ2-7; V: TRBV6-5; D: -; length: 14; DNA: TGTGCCAGCAGTCAGGGGATCCGCTCCTACGAGCAGTACTTC; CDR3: CASSQGIRSYEQYF
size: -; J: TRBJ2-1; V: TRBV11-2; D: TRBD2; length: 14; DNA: TGTGCCAGCAGCCAGCGGACTAGCGGGCCTGAGCAGTTCTTC; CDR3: CASSQRTSGPEQFF
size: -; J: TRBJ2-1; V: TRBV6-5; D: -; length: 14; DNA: TGTGCCAGCAGTTACTCCCACGGGGATAATGAGCAGTTCTTC; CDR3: CASSYSHGDNEQFF
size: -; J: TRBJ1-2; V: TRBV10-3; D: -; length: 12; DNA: TGTGCCATCAGTGATTCCTTCTATGGCTACACCTTC; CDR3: CAISDSFYGYTF
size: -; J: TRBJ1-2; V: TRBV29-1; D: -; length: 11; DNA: TGCAGCGTTGTAATTTTCGATGGCTACACCTTC; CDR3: CSVVIFDGYTF
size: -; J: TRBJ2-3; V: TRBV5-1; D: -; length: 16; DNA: TGCGCCAGCAGCTTGGTACCTAGTGGGAGAGGCCCTACGCAGTATTTT; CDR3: CASSLVPSGRGPTQYF
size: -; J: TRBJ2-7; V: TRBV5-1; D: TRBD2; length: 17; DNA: TGCGCCAGCAGCGAGGGACTAGCGGGAGGTTTCTCCTACGAGCAGTACTTC; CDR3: CASSEGLAGGFSYEQYF
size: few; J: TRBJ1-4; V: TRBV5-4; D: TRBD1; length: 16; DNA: TGTGCCAGCAGCTTGTGGGGACAGGCGGACGGTGAAAAACTGTTTTTT; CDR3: CASSLWGQADGEKLFF
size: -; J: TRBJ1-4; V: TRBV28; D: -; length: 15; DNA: TGTGCCAGCAGTTTATCCGGGGGTCAGGAGGTAAAACTGTTTTTT; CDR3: CASSLSGGQEVKLFF
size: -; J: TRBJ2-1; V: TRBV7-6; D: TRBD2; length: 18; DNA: TGTGCCAGCAGCTTTAGCCGGCCGGGACTAGGAGGGGGCAATGAGCAGTTCTTC; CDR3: CASSFSRPGLGGGNEQFF
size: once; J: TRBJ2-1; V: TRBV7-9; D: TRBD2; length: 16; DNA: TGTGCCAGCAGCTTTTCAGCGGGGGCCTCCTACAATGAGCAGTTCTTC; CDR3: CASSFSAGASYNEQFF
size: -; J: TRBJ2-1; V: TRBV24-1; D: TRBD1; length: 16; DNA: TGTGCCACCAGTGATCCTGGACAGGGATCCTACAATGAGCAGTTCTTC; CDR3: CATSDPGQGSYNEQFF
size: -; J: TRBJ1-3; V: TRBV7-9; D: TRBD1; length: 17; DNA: TGTGCCAGCAGCTTAGTCGGGGCAGGGGGCACTGGAAACACCATATATTTT; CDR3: CASSLVGAGGTGNTIYF
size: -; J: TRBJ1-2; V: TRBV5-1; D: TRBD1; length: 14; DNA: TGCGCCAGCAGCCTCGGACAGGAGGCCTATGGCTACACCTTC; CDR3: CASSLGQEAYGYTF
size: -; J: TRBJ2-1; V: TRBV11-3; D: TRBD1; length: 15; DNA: TGTGCCAGCAGCTTGGAGGACAGGGCCTACAATGAGCAGTTCTTC; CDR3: CASSLEDRAYNEQFF
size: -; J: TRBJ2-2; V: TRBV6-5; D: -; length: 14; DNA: TGTGCCAGCTACCCAGGGGTGGACACCGGGGAGCTGTTTTTT; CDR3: CASYPGVDTGELFF
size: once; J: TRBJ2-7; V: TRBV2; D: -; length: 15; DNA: TGTGCCAGCAGTGATTTCCCTCCGTATACCTACGAGCAGTACTTC; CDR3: CASSDFPPYTYEQYF
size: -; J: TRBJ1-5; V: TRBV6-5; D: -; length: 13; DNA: TGTGCCAGCAGCCGCGGACAGAATCAGCCCCAGCATTTT; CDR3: CASSRGQNQPQHF
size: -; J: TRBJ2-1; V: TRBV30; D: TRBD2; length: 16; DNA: TGTGCCTGGAGTGTACGACTAGCGGGATCCTACAATGAGCAGTTCTTC; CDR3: CAWSVRLAGSYNEQFF
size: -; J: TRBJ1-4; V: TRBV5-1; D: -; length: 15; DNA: TGCGCCAGCAGCTTGGACGGGGCAACTAATGAAAAACTGTTTTTT; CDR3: CASSLDGATNEKLFF
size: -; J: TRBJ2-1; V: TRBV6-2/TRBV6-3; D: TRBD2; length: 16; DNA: TGTGCCAGCAGCCGTCGGACTAGCGGGAACTACAATGAGCAGTTCTTC; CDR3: CASSRRTSGNYNEQFF
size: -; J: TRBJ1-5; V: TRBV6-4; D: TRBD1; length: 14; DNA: TGTGCCAGCAGTTTACAGGGGGGCAATCAGCCCCAGCATTTT; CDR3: CASSLQGGNQPQHF
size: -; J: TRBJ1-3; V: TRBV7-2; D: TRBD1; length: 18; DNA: TGTGCCAGCAGCCGGGCCGGGACAGGGGCCCGCTCTGGAAACACCATATATTTT; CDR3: CASSRAGTGARSGNTIYF
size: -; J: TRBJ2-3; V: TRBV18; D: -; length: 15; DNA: TGTGCCAGCTCACCTCTTAGAGCCCTCACAGATACGCAGTATTTT; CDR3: CASSPLRALTDTQYF
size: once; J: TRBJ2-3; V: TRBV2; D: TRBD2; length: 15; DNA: TGTGCCAGCAGTGTACGGCTAGCGGACACAGATACGCAGTATTTT; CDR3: CASSVRLADTDTQYF
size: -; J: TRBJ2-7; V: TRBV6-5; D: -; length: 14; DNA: TGTGCCAGCAGTTACCGTCCCGGGACCTACGAGCAGTACTTC; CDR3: CASSYRPGTYEQYF
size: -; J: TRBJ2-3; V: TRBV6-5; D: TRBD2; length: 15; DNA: TGTGCCAGCAGTTCCGGGAGGGTCCTCACAGATACGCAGTATTTT; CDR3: CASSSGRVLTDTQYF
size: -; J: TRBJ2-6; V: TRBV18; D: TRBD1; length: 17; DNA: TGTGCCAGCTCACCACGCACAGGGGGAGCTGGGGCCAACGTCCTGACTTTC; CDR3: CASSPRTGGAGANVLTF
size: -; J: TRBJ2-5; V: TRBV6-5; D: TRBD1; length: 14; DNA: TGTGCCAGCAGTTCCCCCGGGACAGAAGAGACCCAGTACTTC; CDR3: CASSSPGTEETQYF
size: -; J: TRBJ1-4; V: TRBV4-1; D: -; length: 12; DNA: TGCGCCAGCAGCCAAGAGGCGCCAGGCCCCATTTTT; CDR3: CASSQEAPGPIF
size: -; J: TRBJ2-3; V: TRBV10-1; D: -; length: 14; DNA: TGCGCCAGCAGTGAGTCGGCCAGGGCGGATACGCAGTATTTT; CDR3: CASSESARADTQYF
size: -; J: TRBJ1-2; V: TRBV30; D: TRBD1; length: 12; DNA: TGTGCCTCCGGACAGGGGAACTATGGCTACACCTTC; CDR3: CASGQGNYGYTF
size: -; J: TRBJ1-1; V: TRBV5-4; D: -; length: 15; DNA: TGTGCCAGCAGCCACCAGGGCAGGGCGAACACTGAAGCTTTCTTT; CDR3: CASSHQGRANTEAFF
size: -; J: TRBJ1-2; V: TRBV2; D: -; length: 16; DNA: TGTGCCAGCAGTGCGGACAGAGAGTGGAGTGGAGGTGGCTACACCTTC; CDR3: CASSADREWSGGGYTF
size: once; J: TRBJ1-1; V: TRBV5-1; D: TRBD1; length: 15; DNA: TGCGCCAGCAGTCAAACAGGGGGCATGAACACTGAAGCTTTCTTT; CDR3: CASSQTGGMNTEAFF
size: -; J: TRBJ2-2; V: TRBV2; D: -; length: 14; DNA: TGTGCCAGCATTCAGGGGCGGAACACCGGGGAGCTGTTTTTT; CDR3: CASIQGRNTGELFF
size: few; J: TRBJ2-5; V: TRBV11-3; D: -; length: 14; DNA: TGTGCCAGCAGCATACAGGGATGGGGAGAGACCCAGTACTTC; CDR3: CASSIQGWGETQYF
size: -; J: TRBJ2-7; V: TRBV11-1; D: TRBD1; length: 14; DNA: TGTGCCAGCAGCCTCCGGGACAGTTCCTACGAGCAGTACTTC; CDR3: CASSLRDSSYEQYF
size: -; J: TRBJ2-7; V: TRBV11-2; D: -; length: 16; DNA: TGTGCCAGCAGCTCCTCCTTTGACAGACCCGCCTACGAGCAGTACTTC; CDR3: CASSSSFDRPAYEQYF
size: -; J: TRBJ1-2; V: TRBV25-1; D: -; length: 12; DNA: TGTGCCAGCGGTCGGGACGGGGGTGGCTACACCTTC; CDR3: CASGRDGGGYTF
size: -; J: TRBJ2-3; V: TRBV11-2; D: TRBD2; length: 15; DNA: TGTGCCAGCAGCTTAGGGCTAGCGGGAGGAGATACGCAGTATTTT; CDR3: CASSLGLAGGDTQYF
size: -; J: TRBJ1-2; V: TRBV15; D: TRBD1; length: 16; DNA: TGTGCCACCAGCAGAGGGAACAGGGGGGGCTTCTATGGCTACACCTTC; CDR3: CATSRGNRGGFYGYTF
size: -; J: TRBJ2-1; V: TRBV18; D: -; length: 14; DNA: TGTGCCAGCTCACCTACAGGGTTTTGGGATGAGCAGTTCTTC; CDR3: CASSPTGFWDEQFF